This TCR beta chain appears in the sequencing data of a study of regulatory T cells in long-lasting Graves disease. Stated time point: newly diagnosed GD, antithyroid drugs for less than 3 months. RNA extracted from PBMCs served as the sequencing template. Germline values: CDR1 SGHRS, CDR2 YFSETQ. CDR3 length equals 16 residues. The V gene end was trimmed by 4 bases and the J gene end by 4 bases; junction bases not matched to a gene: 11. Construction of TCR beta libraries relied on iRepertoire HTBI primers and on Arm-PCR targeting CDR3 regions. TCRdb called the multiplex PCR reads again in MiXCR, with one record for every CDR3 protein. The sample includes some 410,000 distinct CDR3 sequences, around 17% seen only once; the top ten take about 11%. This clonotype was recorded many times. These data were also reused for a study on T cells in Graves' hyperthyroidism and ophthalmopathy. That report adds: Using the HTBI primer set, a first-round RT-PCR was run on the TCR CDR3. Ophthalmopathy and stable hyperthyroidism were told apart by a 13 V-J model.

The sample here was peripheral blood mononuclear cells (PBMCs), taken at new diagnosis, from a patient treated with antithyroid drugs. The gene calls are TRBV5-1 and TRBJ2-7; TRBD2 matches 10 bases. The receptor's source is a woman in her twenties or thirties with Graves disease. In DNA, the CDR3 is TGCGCCAGCAGCCTGGGCGCCGGGACTAGCGTGTACGAGCAGTACTTC. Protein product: CASSLGAGTSVYEQYF.